The sequence of this T cell receptor beta chain was determined in a study of CD8+ T cells in alopecia areata. General study points: Scalp sample data also include resident alphabeta T cells from normal skin. Researchers report lesional scalp, most notably alopecia totalis/universalis, outstripped normal scalp in clonality.

Researchers picked out CD4+ and CD8+ T cells from PBMCs by sorting. In the case of this clone: The antigen remains unidentified.

Germline-derived CDR1 and CDR2 are SGHAT and FQNNGV. Trimming stripped 3 bases from V and 14 bases from J, with 13 bases between. This CDR3 has 11 residues. After isolation, RNA underwent reverse transcription to generate cDNA as the sequencing template. Produced via immunoSEQ multiplex PCR; TCRdb's table is partial and in-frame only. The sample includes about 120,000 clones, less than 70% of them seen just once. This sequence originates from a human donor in good health. V usage is TRBV11-2 and J usage is TRBJ1-2, with unresolved D. The material sequenced was CD4+ T cells sorted from blood. The CDR3 DNA reads TGTGCCAGCAGCTTTTATAACGTGGAGACCTTC. Its translation: CASSFYNVETF. The whole variable domain, remainder taken from reference TRBV11-2 and TRBJ1-2, is EAGVAQSPRYKIIEKRQSVAFWCNPISGHATLYWYQQILGQGPKLLIQFQNNGVVDDSQLPKDRFSAERLKGVDSTLKIQPAKLEDSAVYLCASSFYNVETFGSGTRLTVV.